Here is one T cell receptor (beta chain) with its context. No antigen is known for it. In preparing the TRB cDNA libraries, 5' RACE with UMI labels was used. TCRdb re-called the 5' RACE reads and gives one entry per CDR3 protein, without DNA. The sample has 3,800 or so distinct CDR3 sequences; the top ten hold just under 2%. These data come from a study of CXCR3-negative and CXCR3-positive naive CD8 T cells. Findings and caveats of the study: Naive subsets had comparable surface CD5, so TRB CDR3 properties gauged TCR strength. The study found comparably high diversity in both naive subsets and much lower diversity in memory CD8+ cells. Against CXCR3-negative naive cells, CXCR3-positive naive cells showed more hydrophobic TRB CDR3s.

Sorts performed in triplicate captured 300,000 or so cells each from every CD8+ T cell subset. Specimen: naive CXCR3- CD8+ T cells from blood. Subset given: CD45RO-CCR7+CD27+CD95- naive CD8+ T cells lacking CXCR3 (TNR3-). The TCR was taken from a human donor in good health. Some clones in this sample may be carry-over from other donors' samples.

The CDR3 loop reads CASSYSPGPNTGELFF. The chain employs TRBV6-6 and TRBJ2-2; TCRdb proposes TRBD2, but this gene call is untestable without DNA. This CDR3 is built from 16 residues. The germline V gene encodes CDR1 MNHNY and CDR2 SVGAGI (reference sequence).